Below are 4 T cell receptor beta chains sequenced from a single sample in a study of patients and donors after allogeneic stem cell transplantation. TCRdb passed the RT-PCR reads through MiXCR, listing each CDR3 protein once. The repertoire holds 800,000 to 1,000,000 distinct CDR3 sequences, with 15% to 20% as singletons. Sequencing used blood, either unsorted or a sorted T cell fraction (not recorded which). The source of these receptors is a human donor who was either an allogeneic HSCT recipient or a stem cell or donor lymphocyte infusion donor (not recorded which). It is not recorded whose cells these are; they may come from a transplant donor.

This clonotype turned up a few times. The J gene is TRBJ2-4, the V gene TRBV20-1, with D possibly TRBD2 on 5 matching bases. V was cut by 0 bases and J by 9 bases, with 12 bases left in between. The CDR3 totals 13 residues. CDR1 is DFQATT, CDR2 SNEGSKA, per germline (reference sequence). CDR3 nucleotide sequence: TGCAGTGCTAGAGACCCTGACCGGGGCATTCAGTACTTC. This sequence encodes CSARDPDRGIQYF.

V usage is TRBV30 and J usage is TRBJ2-3; no clear D. This CDR3 is built from 12 residues. Germline V gives CDR1 GTSNPN, CDR2 SVGIG (reference sequence). The V gene lost 0 bases and the J gene lost 4 bases, with 5 bases spanning the gap. The CDR3 is CAWSVGSDTQYF. The CDR3 DNA is TGTGCCTGGAGTGTAGGGTCAGATACGCAGTATTTT.

This chain links TRBV2 with TRBJ1-5, with a tentative D call TRBD1 (6 bases). Germline V gives CDR1 SNHLY, CDR2 FYNNEI. V dropped 4 bases and J dropped 0 bases, with 10 bases sitting between them. The CDR3 extends over 15 amino acids. The CDR3 DNA sequence: TGTGCCAGCAGTGCCGACAGGTCTAGCAATCAGCCCCAGCATTTT. This codes for CASSADRSSNQPQHF.

This chain links TRBV7-6 with TRBJ2-7; D is possibly TRBD2 (6 bases). V was pared by 2 bases and J by 4 bases, with 18 bases between. CDR1 SGHVS and CDR2 FNYEAQ come from the germline V gene. The CDR3 contains 16 residues. This CDR3 is CASSLFSSGEVYEQYF. CDR3 nucleotides: TGTGCCAGCAGCTTATTTTCTAGTGGGGAGGTGTACGAGCAGTACTTC.